The 20 T cell receptor beta chains listed next were all sequenced from one sample in a study of human T cells and chemical hapten exposure. The time point here: patch test 3, about 24 weeks after DPC sensitization. Indicated treatment: therapeutic diphenylcyclopropenone sensitization with weekly scalp DPC. TCRdb redid the calling of the RACE reads with MiXCR, one entry per CDR3 protein. Counted here are roughly 130,000 distinct CDR3 sequences, approximately 10% occurring once; the ten biggest clones make up more than 2%. This specimen consisted of whole blood, obtained in connection with sensitization to the hapten diphenylcyclopropenone (DPC). All receptors come from a woman in her forties or fifties with alopecia areata. Some clones in this sample may be carry-over from other donors' samples.

The V and J genes are TRBV6-5 and TRBJ2-7; TRBD1 matches 7 bases. Germline CDR1 MNHEY, CDR2 SVGAGI. CDR3 size: 14 residues. J lost 3 bases, V lost 5 bases, and 7 bases had no gene match. Here the CDR3 reads CASSNNRDSYEQYF. The CDR3, as DNA: TGTGCCAGCAGTAATAATCGGGACAGCTACGAGCAGTACTTC.

The chain carries TRBV5-1 and TRBJ1-2; the match to TRBD1 covers 11 bases. The CDR3 length is 17 residues. Per the germline V gene, CDR1 is SGHRS and CDR2 is YFSETQ. J lost 6 bases, V lost 4 bases, and 14 bases had no gene match. The CDR3 reads CASSPGTGGVRSNGYTF. CDR3 in DNA: TGCGCCAGCAGCCCCGGGACAGGGGGTGTTCGGAGTAATGGCTACACCTTC.

This sequence joins TRBV4-1 and TRBJ2-6; no clear D. V lost 4 bases to trimming and J lost 1 base, with 14 bases between them. This CDR3 contains 17 residues. CDR1 and CDR2 (germline): MGHRA, YSYEKL. CDR3 sequence: CASSLTELRSGANVLTF. CDR3 sequence (DNA): TGCGCCAGCAGCCTCACGGAGCTTCGATCTGGGGCCAACGTCCTGACTTTC.

The genes are TRBV20-1 and TRBJ2-7; 7 nucleotides align to TRBD2. V gave up 4 bases and J gave up 6 bases; unmatched junction bases: 12. Germline V lookup: CDR1 DFQATT, CDR2 SNEGSKA (reference sequence). The CDR3 has 14 residues. The CDR3 here is CSATLGGGPGEQYF. For the CDR3, the DNA is TGCAGTGCTACCCTCGGGGGAGGGCCTGGCGAGCAGTACTTC.

This clonotype was detected only a few times. V gene TRBV30 combines with J gene TRBJ1-1; a weak D match, TRBD1 (6 bases). The V gene's germline CDR1 is GTSNPN and CDR2 SVGIG (reference sequence). CDR3 length: 11 amino acids. Trimming stripped 4 bases from V and 6 bases from J, with 9 bases between. DNA of the CDR3: TGTGCCTGGAAGGCAGGGGCTGAAGCTTTCTTT. It yields the protein CAWKAGAEAFF.

This chain links TRBV6-2 or TRBV6-3 with TRBJ1-1, with D hard to call. CDR1 and CDR2 from the germline V gene are MNHEY and SVGEGT. V lost 3 bases to trimming and J lost 7 bases, with 9 bases between them. The CDR3 has 12 residues. CDR3 sequence reads: CASSYFSSEAFF. In nucleotides, the CDR3 is TGTGCCAGCAGTTATTTCTCCAGTGAAGCTTTCTTT.

The genes are TRBV3-1 and TRBJ2-3, with 13 nucleotides matching TRBD2. The CDR3 sequence is 15 residues long. J lost 6 bases, V lost 4 bases, and 4 bases had no gene match. Germline CDR1 reads LGHDT; CDR2 reads YNNKEL (reference sequence). The DNA of the CDR3 is TGTGCCAGCAGCCCGACTAGCGGGGGGTTCGATACGCAGTATTTT. Its translation is CASSPTSGGFDTQYF.

This clonotype turned up a few times. The chain has TRBV4-1 and TRBJ1-1, with a tentative D call TRBD1 (5 bases). The germline V gene has CDR1 MGHRA and CDR2 YSYEKL. V was cut by 3 bases and J by 6 bases, with 20 bases left in between. The CDR3 is 16 amino acids. The CDR3, as DNA: TGCGCCAGCAGCCAGGGCCGGGCTAGGGGCAAGGCTGAAGCTTTCTTT. This codes for CASSQGRARGKAEAFF.

The V call is TRBV9, the J call TRBJ2-5; 11 bases line up with TRBD2. Losses at the gene ends were 2 bases for V and 4 bases for J; bases not matched to a gene: 4. The germline V gene has CDR1 SGDLS and CDR2 YYNGEE. The CDR3 has 15 amino acids. The CDR3 nucleotides read TGTGCCAGCAGCGTGGATAGCGGGAGGGGAGAGACCCAGTACTTC. Translated, it gives CASSVDSGRGETQYF.

This clonotype was observed a few times. This rearrangement joins TRBV5-1 to TRBJ2-3, with 10 positions matching TRBD1. CDR3 length: 13 amino acids. V dropped 4 bases and J dropped 9; count of bases not matched to a gene: 5. From germline, CDR1 is SGHRS and CDR2 YFSETQ. The CDR3 DNA reads TGCGCCAGCAGCGGGACAGGGGTAGACACGCAGTATTTT. Its translation is CASSGTGVDTQYF.

This chain uses TRBV20-1 with TRBJ2-7, with TRBD1 matching 8 bases. Unmatched junction bases numbered 4, after V lost 2 bases and J lost 4 bases. In germline, CDR1 is DFQATT, CDR2 SNEGSKA (reference sequence). The CDR3 consists of 13 residues. The CDR3: CSARQGARYEQYF. The CDR3 DNA is TGCAGTGCTAGACAGGGGGCGCGATACGAGCAGTACTTC.

The chain recombines TRBV6-2 or TRBV6-3 with TRBJ2-1; 13 bases match TRBD2. The length of the CDR3 is 14 residues. The trim removed 7 bases at V and 7 bases at J, leaving 4 bases unmatched. The germline CDR1 and CDR2 sequences are MNHEY and SVGEGT. CDR3 amino acids: CASTGLAGVNEQFF. CDR3 DNA sequence: TGTGCCAGCACCGGACTAGCGGGAGTGAATGAGCAGTTCTTC.

This clonotype came up many times. The chain couples TRBV29-1 to TRBJ2-1; D gene ambiguous. The V and J ends lost 0 bases and 9 bases respectively, with 15 bases between them. Germline V gene sequence: CDR1 SQVTM, CDR2 ANQGSEA. The CDR3 extends over 14 amino acids. CDR3 nucleotides: TGCAGCGTTGAAGATATCTCCCGGAGAGGTGAGCAGTTCTTC. Amino acids: CSVEDISRRGEQFF.

The table lists this clonotype with a few counts. This sequence joins TRBV7-9 and TRBJ2-7; 7 bases line up with TRBD2. V lost 5 bases to trimming and J lost 3 bases; unmatched junction nucleotides: 7. From germline, CDR1 is SEHNR and CDR2 FQNEAQ (reference sequence). CDR3 length: 14 residues. CDR3 region: CASSPDGGSYEQYF. In nucleotides, the CDR3 is TGTGCCAGCAGCCCTGACGGCGGGAGCTACGAGCAGTACTTC.

This clonotype was counted only a few times. This rearrangement joins TRBV20-1 to TRBJ2-4; TRBD1 aligns across 7 bases. The CDR3 covers 11 residues. V trimming: 5 bases; J trimming: 7 bases; junction bases outside the gene matches: 2. The germline CDR1 and CDR2 sequences are DFQATT and SNEGSKA (reference sequence). For the CDR3, the DNA is TGCAGTGCTTGGGGACAGAACATTCAGTACTTC. Translated, it gives CSAWGQNIQYF.

This clonotype was detected only a few times. Since a much larger clone is just one base distant, this may be a read error. This sequence joins TRBV2 and TRBJ2-1, with 10 bases matching TRBD2. Germline V gives CDR1 SNHLY, CDR2 FYNNEI. This CDR3 spans 16 amino acids. The CDR3 DNA sequence: TGTGTCAGCAGCCTTAGTAGCGGGGGGTGTTACAATGAGCAGTTCTTC. This translates into CVSSLSSGGCYNEQFF.

This clonotype was recorded a few times. The chain joins TRBV11-3 to TRBJ2-3, with 7 bases fitting TRBD2. The V and J ends lost 3 bases and 5 bases, in that order; junction bases with no gene match: 8. The CDR3 contains 15 residues. Per germline, CDR1 SGHNT and CDR2 YENEEA. CDR3 region: CASSLYSGAGDTQYF. The CDR3 DNA is TGTGCCAGCAGCTTGTACAGCGGGGCTGGAGATACGCAGTATTTT.

J is TRBJ1-1 and V is TRBV5-4; D gene ambiguous. V lost 3 bases and J 4 bases, leaving 10 bases between the germline ends. The CDR3 runs to 13 residues. Germline values: CDR1 SGHNT, CDR2 YYREEE (reference sequence). The CDR3 nucleotides read TGTGCCAGCAGCTGGGAGTGGGGCACTGAAGCTTTCTTT. Its translation is CASSWEWGTEAFF.

This clonotype showed up just a few times. This sequence joins TRBV3-1 and TRBJ2-5; unclear D gene. The V end was cut by 4 bases, the J end by 6 bases, with 9 bases between. Germline assignment: CDR1 LGHDT and CDR2 YNNKEL (reference sequence). The CDR3 is 12 residues long. The CDR3 DNA is TGTGCCAGCAGCCGCAGGTCACAGACCCAGTACTTC. Translated: CASSRRSQTQYF.

The chain joins TRBV9 to TRBJ2-3; D ambiguous. The ends were cut back, 3 bases at V and 2 bases at J, with 16 bases in the middle. The CDR3 covers 16 residues. Germline CDR1 reads SGDLS; CDR2 reads YYNGEE. CDR3 region: CASSAARQELTDTQYF. The CDR3 DNA reads as TGTGCCAGCAGCGCGGCCCGGCAGGAACTCACAGATACGCAGTATTTT.